This passage covers 27 T cell receptor beta chains from one sample sequenced in a study of T cell responses to AZD1222 COVID-19 vaccine. Some clones are missing from TCRdb's copy, which holds only in-frame ones; the method was immunoSEQ multiplex PCR. The sample lists 90,000 to 120,000 clones; about nine tenths were seen once. The material was peripheral blood, obtained on day 0 of AZD1222 vaccination. Source of these receptors: an adult in good health.

This clone occurred many times. This chain joins TRBV2 and TRBJ2-1; no reliable D call. The CDR3 runs to 15 residues. From germline, CDR1 is SNHLY and CDR2 FYNNEI. V was shortened by 4 bases and J by 6 bases, with 16 bases between the two germline ends. The CDR3 region has the DNA TGTGCCAGCAGTGGTCCTTCGGCGGAAGCCAATGAGCAGTTCTTC. Translation: CASSGPSAEANEQFF.

The chain couples TRBV18 to TRBJ2-1, with 8 bases fitting TRBD1. Trimming removed 2 bases from V and 0 bases from J; junction bases left unmatched: 3. Germline CDR1 KGHSH, CDR2 LQKENI. CDR3 size: 16 residues. CDR3 nucleotides: TGTGCCAGCTCACCAGGGACAGGTCACTCCTACAATGAGCAGTTCTTC. Protein sequence: CASSPGTGHSYNEQFF.

CDR3 coding DNA: TGTGCCATCAGTGAGTTTGGTATGCCTGGAAACACCATATATTTT. This gives the protein CAISEFGMPGNTIYF. This sequence joins TRBV10-3 and TRBJ1-3; D gene uncertain. Germline loops: CDR1 ENHRY, CDR2 SYGVKD. This CDR3 region has 15 residues. Trimming cost V 1 base and J 2 bases, with 9 bases left between them.

The J gene is TRBJ1-4, the V gene TRBV9, with TRBD1 identical over 7 bases. V lost 0 bases, J lost 12 bases, and 14 bases stayed unmatched. Germline V gene sequence: CDR1 SGDLS, CDR2 YYNGEE. The CDR3 runs 16 residues. In DNA, the CDR3 is TGTGCCAGCAGCGTAGGGGAGGGGGCAAACAGGGGACAACTGTTTTTT. It is translated as CASSVGEGANRGQLFF.

The chain links TRBV19 to TRBJ1-2; 10 nucleotides agree with TRBD1. Germline lookup yields CDR1 LNHDA and CDR2 SQIVND (reference sequence). The CDR3 runs 14 residues. Losses at the gene ends were 4 bases for V and 2 bases for J; bases not matched to a gene: 1. CDR3 in amino acids: CASSRQGANYGYTF. The CDR3 DNA is TGTGCCAGTAGTAGACAGGGGGCGAACTATGGCTACACCTTC.

The rearrangement uses TRBV15 and TRBJ2-4, with D perhaps matching TRBD1 (6 bases). CDR3 length equals 17 residues. V lost 1 base to trimming and J lost 7 bases, with 20 bases between them. CDR1 is LNHNV, CDR2 YYDKDF, per germline (reference sequence). The CDR3 reads CATSRVGTSSSGNIQYF. In DNA form, the CDR3 reads TGTGCCACCAGCAGAGTGGGGACATCCTCTTCTGGGAACATTCAGTACTTC.

V is TRBV3-1 (or the pseudogene TRBV3-2) and J is TRBJ1-1, with a tentative D call TRBD1 (6 bases). The CDR3 spans 14 residues. Germline-derived CDR1 and CDR2 are LGHDT and YNNKEL (reference sequence). V was shortened by 6 bases and J by 4 bases, with 15 bases between the two germline ends. CDR3 in DNA: TGTGCCAGCAGACGTAGTACAGGGATCACTGAAGCTTTCTTT. Translated: CASRRSTGITEAFF.

The chain recombines TRBV18 with TRBJ1-4, with D possibly being TRBD1 (6 bases). V was clipped by 2 bases and J by 8 bases, with 12 bases between them. This CDR3 comprises 14 residues. The V gene's germline CDR1 is KGHSH and CDR2 LQKENI. The CDR3 spells CASSPIPGQEKLFF. The CDR3, as DNA: TGTGCCAGCTCACCAATTCCAGGACAGGAAAAACTGTTTTTT.

The J gene is TRBJ2-4, the V gene TRBV6-1; D possibly corresponds to TRBD1 (6 bases). Per germline, CDR1 MNHNS and CDR2 SASEGT. The CDR3 is 15 residues long. Trimming stripped 5 bases from V and 2 bases from J, with 13 bases between. The CDR3 reads CASSRSDSSKNIQYF. In DNA form, the CDR3 reads TGTGCCAGCAGTAGATCGGACAGTTCCAAAAACATTCAGTACTTC.

The chain couples TRBV18 to TRBJ1-2; D not certain. The V end lost 2 bases, the J end lost 3 bases, and 13 bases lay between the germline ends. CDR1 and CDR2 from the germline V gene are KGHSH and LQKENI. The CDR3 loop spans 15 amino acids. CDR3 in amino acids: CASSPVADPDYGYTF. The CDR3 nucleotides read TGTGCCAGCTCACCAGTCGCCGACCCGGACTATGGCTACACCTTC. The full variable domain, completed using reference TRBV18 and TRBJ1-2, is NAGVMQNPRHLVRRRGQEARLRCSPMKGHSHVYWYRQLPEEGLKFMVYLQKENIIDESGMPKERFSAEFPKEGPSILRIQQVVRGDSAAYFCASSPVADPDYGYTFGSGTRLTVV.

This clone was detected once. This rearrangement joins TRBV27 to TRBJ2-3; 9 positions match TRBD2. The CDR3 is 15 residues long. Unmatched junction bases numbered 6, after V lost 2 bases and J lost 6 bases. From germline, CDR1 is MNHEY and CDR2 SMNVEV (reference sequence). CDR3 region: CASSLLAGRGDTQYF. The CDR3 DNA reads as TGTGCCAGCAGTTTACTAGCGGGACGGGGTGATACGCAGTATTTT.

The chain has TRBV30 and TRBJ2-7, with 9 nucleotides matching TRBD1. Trimming removed 3 bases from V and 4 bases from J; junction bases left unmatched: 16. The CDR3 has 17 residues. Germline CDR1 reads GTSNPN; CDR2 reads SVGIG (reference sequence). As DNA, the CDR3 is TGTGCCTGGAGGGGGGATCTTGGGACAGGGCGATTTTACGAGCAGTACTTC. Its protein is CAWRGDLGTGRFYEQYF. Supplemented by reference TRBV30 and TRBJ2-7, the full variable domain reads SQTIHQWPATLVQPVGSPLSLECTVEGTSNPNLYWYRQAAGRGLQLLFYSVGIGQISSEVPQNLSASRPQDRQFILSSKKLLLSDSGFYLCAWRGDLGTGRFYEQYFGPGTRLTVT.

J is TRBJ2-3 and V is TRBV6-1, with D unclear. Trimming took 2 bases from V and 5 from J, leaving 14 bases between them. The CDR3 is 15 amino acids. From germline, CDR1 is MNHNS and CDR2 SASEGT. In DNA form, the CDR3 reads TGTGCCAGCAGTGAAAGTACAGTGAGGCGAGATACGCAGTATTTT. Amino acid sequence: CASSESTVRRDTQYF.

CDR3 protein: CASSLSEAGYNEQFF. CDR3 coding DNA: TGTGCCAGCAGCTTATCTGAGGCTGGATACAATGAGCAGTTCTTC. The chain employs TRBV7-9 and TRBJ2-1; D is undetermined. CDR1 and CDR2 from the germline V gene are SEHNR and FQNEAQ (reference sequence). The CDR3 covers 15 residues. V was cut by 2 bases and J by 4 bases, with 12 bases left in between.

The chain is built from TRBV7-2 and TRBJ2-7, with D possibly matching TRBD1 (5 bases). The CDR3 spans 16 residues. The V end lost 5 bases, the J end lost 3 bases, and 20 bases lay between the germline ends. Germline V gene lookup returns CDR1 SGHTA and CDR2 FQGNSA. For the CDR3, the DNA is TGTGCCAGCAGCACCGTACTGACAGTCCCCAACTACGAGCAGTACTTC. It translates to CASSTVLTVPNYEQYF.

The rearrangement links TRBV6-6 to TRBJ1-5; no clear D gene. Germline V lookup: CDR1 MNHNY, CDR2 SVGAGI (reference sequence). V was cut by 0 bases and J by 3 bases, with 3 bases left in between. There are 13 residues in the CDR3. The DNA for the CDR3 is TGTGCCAGCAGTTACTCGGCCAATCAGCCCCAGCATTTT. It yields the protein CASSYSANQPQHF.

The gene calls are TRBV2 and TRBJ1-2; possibly TRBD1 for D (5 bases). Trimming stripped 4 bases from V and 5 bases from J, with 11 bases between. The length of the CDR3 is 13 residues. Germline V lookup: CDR1 SNHLY, CDR2 FYNNEI. The CDR3, as DNA: TGTGCCAGCAGTGGACAGTTCGATTATGGCTACACCTTC. It yields the protein CASSGQFDYGYTF.

J is TRBJ2-1 and V is TRBV6-2 or TRBV6-3, with 10 nucleotides matching TRBD2. V was clipped by 5 bases and J by 6 bases; unmatched bases: 7. CDR1 MNHEY and CDR2 SVGEGT come from the germline V gene. There are 15 residues in the CDR3. This chain's CDR3 is CASSLLAGEGNEQFF. In DNA form, the CDR3 reads TGTGCCAGCAGTCTTCTAGCGGGAGAAGGCAATGAGCAGTTCTTC.

J is TRBJ2-1 and V is TRBV28, with D possibly TRBD1 on 8 matching bases. Trimming stripped 5 bases from V and 9 bases from J, with 35 bases between. This CDR3 is 20 amino acids long. From germline, CDR1 is MDHEN and CDR2 SYDVKM. The CDR3 region is CASSQDRDKPGGGEGFEQFF. The CDR3 nucleotides read TGTGCCAGCAGTCAGGACAGGGATAAGCCGGGCGGCGGGGAGGGGTTTGAGCAGTTCTTC. The full variable domain, rest sourced from reference TRBV28 and TRBJ2-1, is DVKVTQSSRYLVKRTGEKVFLECVQDMDHENMFWYRQDPGLGLRLIYFSYDVKMKEKGDIPEGYSVSREKKERFSLILESASTNQTSMYLCASSQDRDKPGGGEGFEQFFGPGTRLTVL.

The V gene is TRBV4-1, the J gene TRBJ2-7, with 7 bases that match TRBD1. The germline CDR1 and CDR2 sequences are MGHRA and YSYEKL. This CDR3 has 14 amino acids. The trim removed 1 base at V and 2 bases at J, leaving 2 bases unmatched. CDR3 residues: CASSQVGQAYEQYF. CDR3 nucleotides: TGCGCCAGCAGCCAAGTAGGACAGGCCTACGAGCAGTACTTC.

This clone has a handful of counts. The J gene is TRBJ2-2, the V gene TRBV6-2 or TRBV6-3, with TRBD2 matching over 8 bases. V lost 4 bases to trimming and J lost 2 bases; unmatched junction nucleotides: 6. The germline gives CDR1 MNHEY, CDR2 SVGEGT. This CDR3 is built from 16 residues. The chain's CDR3 is CASSSHSGDNTGELFF. The CDR3 bases are TGTGCCAGCAGTTCCCATAGCGGGGACAACACCGGGGAGCTGTTTTTT.

The chain carries TRBV7-8 and TRBJ2-1; 9 positions agree with TRBD2. The J segment lost 0 bases and the V segment lost 2 bases, leaving 8 bases of the junction unmatched. This CDR3 is 18 amino acids long. Germline V gives CDR1 SGHVS, CDR2 FQNEAQ. The chain's CDR3 is CASSLSSSGAVSYNEQFF. In DNA form, the CDR3 reads TGTGCCAGCAGCTTATCTTCTAGCGGGGCGGTCTCCTACAATGAGCAGTTCTTC.

The chain employs TRBV4-1 and TRBJ2-7, with D possibly being TRBD1 or TRBD2 (6 bases each). There are 16 residues in the CDR3. In germline, CDR1 is MGHRA, CDR2 YSYEKL. The V gene lost 4 bases and the J gene lost 7 bases, with 23 bases spanning the gap. For the CDR3, the DNA is TGCGCCAGCAGCCTAAACCCCGGGGGCTCGACGGGGGAGCAGTACTTC. This gives the protein CASSLNPGGSTGEQYF.

This chain links TRBV7-2 with TRBJ1-2, with TRBD1 matching 8 bases. The CDR3 totals 13 residues. J gave up 6 bases and V 5 bases, and 5 bases lay outside the gene matches. Germline values: CDR1 SGHTA, CDR2 FQGNSA. In DNA form, the CDR3 reads TGTGCCAGCAGCCTCGGACAGGGAGATGGCTACACCTTC. Translating it yields CASSLGQGDGYTF.

The chain links TRBV5-1 to TRBJ1-1; possible D gene TRBD1, 6 bases. The CDR3 is 16 residues long. Germline loops: CDR1 SGHRS, CDR2 YFSETQ. V was shortened by 0 bases and J by 0 bases, with 12 bases between the two germline ends. CDR3 amino acids: CASSLAGTSMNTEAFF. The DNA for the CDR3 is TGCGCCAGCAGCTTGGCCGGGACATCTATGAACACTGAAGCTTTCTTT.

CDR3 protein: CASSLGENTEAFF. The CDR3 coding sequence is TGTGCCAGCAGCTTAGGGGAGAACACTGAAGCTTTCTTT. This chain links TRBV11-1 with TRBJ1-1; D unresolved. V was clipped by 1 base and J by 1 base, with 4 bases between them. Germline V lookup: CDR1 SGHAT, CDR2 FQDESV (reference sequence). CDR3 length: 13 amino acids. The variable domain in full, with the rest retrieved from reference TRBV11-1 and TRBJ1-1, is EAEVAQSPRYKITEKSQAVAFWCDPISGHATLYWYRQILGQGPELLVQFQDESVVDDSQLPKDRFSAERLKGVDSTLKIQPAELGDSAMYLCASSLGENTEAFFGQGTRLTVV.

The chain is built from TRBV4-3 and TRBJ2-1, with 7 bases identical to TRBD1. Per the germline V gene, CDR1 is LGHNA and CDR2 is YSLEER. The CDR3 is 15 residues long. With 5 bases clipped from V and 8 bases from J, the junction kept 12 bases outside the gene matches. The CDR3 spells CASSGTLRGYDEQFF. CDR3 bases: TGCGCCAGCAGCGGGACCCTCAGGGGGTATGATGAGCAGTTCTTC.